This is a list of T cell receptor beta chains from one sample in a study of OX40 agonist ivuxolimab in advanced cancers. Measured with immunoSEQ multiplex PCR; TCRdb has only the in-frame clones, and not every one. The sample holds 45,000 to 55,000 clones, 88% seen once. The sequencing used CD4+ or CD8+ T cells sorted from blood, collected in a trial of the OX40 agonist ivuxolimab. The origin of the receptors is an adult with an advanced solid tumor such as melanoma, head and neck, liver or kidney cancer. CDR3s leave out the opening cysteine and the closing phenylalanine or tryptophan. Fields, in order: CDR3 length, J gene, V gene, CDR3 protein.

16,TRBJ2-1,TRBV14,ASSHLPGLAGGKGEQF
14,TRBJ2-2,TRBV18,ASSSPGQRNTGELF
15,TRBJ2-4,TRBV19,ASSTPGQGLSKNIQY
14,TRBJ2-3,TRBV11-3,ASSLSAGGFADTQY
21,TRBJ2-1,TRBV15,ATSNNYHPLKRTGELLYNEQF
10,TRBJ1-1,TRBV6-6,ASRVQGTEAF
17,TRBJ2-3,TRBV11-2,ASSPRQTSGGPSTDTQY
12,TRBJ2-3,TRBV19,ASSPTGVTDTQY
12,TRBJ2-1,TRBV5-1,ASSLAGAQEEQF
11,TRBJ2-5,TRBV28,ASGGEGQETQY
13,TRBJ1-2,TRBV11-2,ASSLDYRVPYGYT
10,TRBJ1-1,TRBV5-6,ASSFGGTEAF
10,TRBJ2-5,TRBV2,ASRPGPGGQY
11,TRBJ2-5,TRBV29-1,SGRQVGQETQY
13,TRBJ2-7,TRBV18,ASSPEASGLHEQY
13,TRBJ2-1,TRBV10-3,AISRGTSSYNEQF
13,TRBJ2-2,TRBV25-1,ASSGTSGGTGELF
11,TRBJ2-7,TRBV21-1,ASSKEKSYEQY